This entry features one T cell receptor beta chain sequence. V lost 1 base and J lost 0; bases outside the gene matches: 5. CDR1 is SGHVS, CDR2 FNYEAQ, per germline. CDR3 length: 17 residues. The sample belongs to a study of blood T cell repertoires in COVID-19. Assay used: immunoSEQ multiplex PCR; TCRdb lists only in-frame clones, some missing. The data hold about 340,000 clones, with around four fifths observed a single time. The chain couples TRBV7-6 to TRBJ2-5, with 10 bases matching TRBD2. The TCR was taken from a man aged 25-45 years with active or convalescent COVID-19. Sequencing used peripheral blood. The CDR3 reads CASSLVGTSAYQETQYF. For the CDR3, the DNA is TGTGCCAGCAGCTTAGTTGGGACTAGCGCGTACCAAGAGACCCAGTACTTC.